What follows describes a single T cell receptor beta chain. The CDR3 consists of 12 residues. V lost 3 bases and J lost 4, with 4 bases in between. The germline V gene has CDR1 LNHDA and CDR2 SQIVND (reference sequence). This sample was taken from a study of shared clonotypes between healthy human individuals. Donors, without exception, were Caucasian adults residing in Nashville, Tennessee. Assay: immunoSEQ multiplex PCR; the TCRdb copy retains only in-frame clones and omits some. The sample lists about 1 million clones; roughly 80% were seen once. The specimen was memory CD4+ T cells sorted from blood. Noted subset: CD45RA-negative fraction. The source of this sequence is a man aged 18 to 30 in good health. The chain employs TRBV19 and TRBJ1-5, with no clear D. As DNA, the CDR3 is TGTGCCAGTAGTATGTGGAATCAGCCCCAGCATTTT. It translates to CASSMWNQPQHF.